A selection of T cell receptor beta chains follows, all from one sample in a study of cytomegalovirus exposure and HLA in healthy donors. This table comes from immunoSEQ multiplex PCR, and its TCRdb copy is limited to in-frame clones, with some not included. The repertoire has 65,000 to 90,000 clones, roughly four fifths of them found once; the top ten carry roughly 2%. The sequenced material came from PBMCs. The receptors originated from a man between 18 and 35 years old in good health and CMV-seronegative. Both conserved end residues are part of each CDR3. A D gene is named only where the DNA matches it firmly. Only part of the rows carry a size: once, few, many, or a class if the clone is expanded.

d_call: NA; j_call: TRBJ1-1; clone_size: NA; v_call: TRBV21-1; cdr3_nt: TGTGCCAGGCAGAAGACCGAGGGTTTAAACACTGAAGCTTTCTTT; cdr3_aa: CARQKTEGLNTEAFF
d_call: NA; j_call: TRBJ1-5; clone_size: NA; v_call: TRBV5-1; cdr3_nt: TGCGCCAGCAGCTTCGGAGAGATTGGTCAGCCCCAGCATTTT; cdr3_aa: CASSFGEIGQPQHF
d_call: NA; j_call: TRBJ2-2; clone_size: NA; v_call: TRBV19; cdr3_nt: TGTGCCAGTAGGATGAAACTTAGCTCGAGGAACACCGGGGAGCTGTTTTTT; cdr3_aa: CASRMKLSSRNTGELFF
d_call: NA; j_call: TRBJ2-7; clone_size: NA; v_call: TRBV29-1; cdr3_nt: TGCAGCGTGGGGACTTATCTTTCCTACGAGCAGTACTTC; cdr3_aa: CSVGTYLSYEQYF
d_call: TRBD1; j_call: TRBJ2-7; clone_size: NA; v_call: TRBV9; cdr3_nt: TGTGCCAGCAGCGTAGTCGAGGGGGCGGCGGAGCAGTACTTC; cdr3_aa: CASSVVEGAAEQYF
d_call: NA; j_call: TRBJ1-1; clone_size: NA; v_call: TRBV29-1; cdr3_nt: TGCAGCGTTGGGGGTACTAGCACTGAAGCTTTCTTT; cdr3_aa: CSVGGTSTEAFF
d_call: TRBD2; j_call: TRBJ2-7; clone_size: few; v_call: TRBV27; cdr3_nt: TGTGCCAGCAGCCCGTCTAGCGGGAGCCCTCAGGAGCAGTACTTC; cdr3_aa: CASSPSSGSPQEQYF
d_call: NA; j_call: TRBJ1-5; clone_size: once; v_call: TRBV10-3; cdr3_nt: TGTGCCATCAGCGTCTCAGGGGATAGCAATCAGCCCCAGCATTTT; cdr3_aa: CAISVSGDSNQPQHF
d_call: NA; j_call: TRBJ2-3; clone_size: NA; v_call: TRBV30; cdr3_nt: TGTGCCTGGAGTCAGATTCTCACAGATACGCAGTATTTT; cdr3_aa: CAWSQILTDTQYF
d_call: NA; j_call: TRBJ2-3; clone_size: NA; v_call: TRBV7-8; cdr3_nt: TGTGCCAGCAGCTTAGTCAGGGATACGCAGTATTTT; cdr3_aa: CASSLVRDTQYF
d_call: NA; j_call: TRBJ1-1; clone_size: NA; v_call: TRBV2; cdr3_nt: TGTGCCAGCAGTCCACAGGGCGGGGGGACTGAAGCTTTCTTT; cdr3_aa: CASSPQGGGTEAFF
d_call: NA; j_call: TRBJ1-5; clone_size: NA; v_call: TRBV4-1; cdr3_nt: TGTGCCAGCAGCCAAGATGGTAGCTCAAACATGCAGCCCCAGCATTTT; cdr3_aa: CASSQDGSSNMQPQHF
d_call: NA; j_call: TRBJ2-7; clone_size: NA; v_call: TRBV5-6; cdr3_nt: TGTGCCAGCACCAAAGTGTCCAGGACCTACGAGCAGTACTTC; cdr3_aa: CASTKVSRTYEQYF
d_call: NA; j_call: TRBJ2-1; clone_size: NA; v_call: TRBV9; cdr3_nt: TGTGCCAGCAGCGATAGTGGGGGCACTCGCTCCTACAATGAGCAGTTCTTC; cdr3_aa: CASSDSGGTRSYNEQFF
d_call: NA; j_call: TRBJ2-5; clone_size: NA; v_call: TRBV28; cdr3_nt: TGTGCCAGCAGTAGAACTACAGGAACGTACCAAGAGACCCAGTACTTC; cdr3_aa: CASSRTTGTYQETQYF
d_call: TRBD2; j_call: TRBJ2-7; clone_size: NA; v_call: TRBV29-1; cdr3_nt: TGCAGCGTGGCGGTAACTAGCGGGAGCAGTGGCGAGCAGTACTTC; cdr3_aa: CSVAVTSGSSGEQYF
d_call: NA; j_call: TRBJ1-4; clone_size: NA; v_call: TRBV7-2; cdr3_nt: TGTGCCAGCAGCGAGACACTCCTGCAGGATGAAAAACTGTTTTTT; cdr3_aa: CASSETLLQDEKLFF
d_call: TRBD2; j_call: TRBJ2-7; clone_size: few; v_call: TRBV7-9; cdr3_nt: TGTGCCAGCAGCTCCGGGTCCGGGAGGGAAGGGGACACCTACGAGCAGTACTTC; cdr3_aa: CASSSGSGREGDTYEQYF
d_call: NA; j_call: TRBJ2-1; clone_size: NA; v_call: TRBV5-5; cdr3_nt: TGTGTCAGCAGCCTCAAATTAGTCTTAAACTTCTACAATGAGCAGTTCTTC; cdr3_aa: CVSSLKLVLNFYNEQFF
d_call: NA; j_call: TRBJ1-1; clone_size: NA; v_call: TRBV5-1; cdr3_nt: TGCGCCAGCAGCTTAACTACTCTGAACACTGAAGCTTTCTTT; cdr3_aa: CASSLTTLNTEAFF
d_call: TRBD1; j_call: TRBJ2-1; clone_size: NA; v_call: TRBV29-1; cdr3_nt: TGCAGCGTTGAAGATCTTCCCCCCGGGACAGGGCCTGGTGAGCAGTTCTTC; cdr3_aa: CSVEDLPPGTGPGEQFF
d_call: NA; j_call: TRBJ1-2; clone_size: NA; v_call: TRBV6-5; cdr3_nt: TGTGCCAGCATGGACAGTGGCTATGGCTACACCTTC; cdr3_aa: CASMDSGYGYTF
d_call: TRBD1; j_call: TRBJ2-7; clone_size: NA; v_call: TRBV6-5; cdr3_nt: TGTGCCAGCAGTTTCCCGACAGGGTCTGGCTACGAGCAGTACTTC; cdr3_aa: CASSFPTGSGYEQYF
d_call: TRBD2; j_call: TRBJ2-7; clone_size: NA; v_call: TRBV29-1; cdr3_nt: TGCAGCGTGGGAAGGAGCGGGAGCTACGAGCAGTACTTC; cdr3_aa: CSVGRSGSYEQYF
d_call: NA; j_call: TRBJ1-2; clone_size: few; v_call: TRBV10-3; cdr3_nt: TGTGCCATCAGTGAGTCTCTACGGAGAGATGGCTACACCTTC; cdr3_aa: CAISESLRRDGYTF
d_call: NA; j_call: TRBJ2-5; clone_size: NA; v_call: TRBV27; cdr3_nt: TGTGCCAGCAGTCTCCCGGGGGTAGGGGAGACCCAGTACTTC; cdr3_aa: CASSLPGVGETQYF
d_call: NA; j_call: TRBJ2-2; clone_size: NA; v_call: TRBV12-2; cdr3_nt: TGTGCAAGTCGTCACACCGGGACAGCGAACACCGGGGAGCTGTTTTTT; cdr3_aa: CASRHTGTANTGELFF
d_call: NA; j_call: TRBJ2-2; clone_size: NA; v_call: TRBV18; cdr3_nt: TGTGCCAGCTCACCAAGGGCGGACGGAGGCACCGGGGAGCTGTTTTTT; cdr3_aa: CASSPRADGGTGELFF
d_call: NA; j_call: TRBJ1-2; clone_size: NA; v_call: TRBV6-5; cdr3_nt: TGTGCCAGCAGTGAAGACTTTAACTATGGCTACACCTTC; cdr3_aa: CASSEDFNYGYTF
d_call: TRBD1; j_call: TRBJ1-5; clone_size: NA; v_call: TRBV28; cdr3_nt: TGTGCCAGCAGTTCTCCCGGACAGGGAGGGTTTGGGCAGCCCCAGCATTTT; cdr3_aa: CASSSPGQGGFGQPQHF
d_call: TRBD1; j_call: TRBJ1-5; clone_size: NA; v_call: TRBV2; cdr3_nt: TGTGCCAGCAACCGACAGGGTCCGGAGCAGCCCCAGCATTTT; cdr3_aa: CASNRQGPEQPQHF
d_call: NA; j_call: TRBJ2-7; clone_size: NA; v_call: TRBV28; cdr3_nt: TGTGCCAGCACCCTCGGAGAGGGCGAGCAGTACTTC; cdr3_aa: CASTLGEGEQYF
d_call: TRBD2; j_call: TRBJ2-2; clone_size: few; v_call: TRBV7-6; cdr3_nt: TGTGCCAGCAGCAGGCCTCGGCGGGGGGGCTACACCGGGGAGCTGTTTTTT; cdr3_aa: CASSRPRRGGYTGELFF
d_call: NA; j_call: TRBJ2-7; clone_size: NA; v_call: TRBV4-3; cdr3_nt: TGCGCCAGCAGCCAAGATTGGGGGGGCTCCGAGCAGTACTTC; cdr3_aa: CASSQDWGGSEQYF
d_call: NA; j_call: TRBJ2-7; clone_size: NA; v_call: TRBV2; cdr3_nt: TGTGCCAGCGTCTCGTGGGGGCAGTACGAGCAGTACTTC; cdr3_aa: CASVSWGQYEQYF
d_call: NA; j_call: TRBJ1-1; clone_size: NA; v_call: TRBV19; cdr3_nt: TGTGCCAGTAAGAGAGGGCTGGACACTGAAGCTTTCTTT; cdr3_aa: CASKRGLDTEAFF
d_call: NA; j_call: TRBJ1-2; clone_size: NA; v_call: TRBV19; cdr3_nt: TGTGCCAGTAGTACAAGGGGCCATGGCTACACCTTC; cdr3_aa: CASSTRGHGYTF
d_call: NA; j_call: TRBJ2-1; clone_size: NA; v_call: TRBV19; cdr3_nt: TGTGCCAGTAGGCCACTAGCCTACAATGAGCAGTTCTTC; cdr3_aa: CASRPLAYNEQFF
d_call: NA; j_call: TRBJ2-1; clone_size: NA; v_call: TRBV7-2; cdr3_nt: TGTGCCAGCAAGGGGGATAGTTACAATGAGCAGTTCTTC; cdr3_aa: CASKGDSYNEQFF
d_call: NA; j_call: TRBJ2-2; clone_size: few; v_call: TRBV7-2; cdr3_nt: TGTGCCAGCAGCTTCTTCACCGGGGAGCTGTTTTTT; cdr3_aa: CASSFFTGELFF
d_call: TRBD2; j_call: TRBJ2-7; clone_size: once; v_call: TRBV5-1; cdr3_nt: TGCGCCAGCAGCTTAACAAGCGGGAGTATACACGAGCAGTACTTC; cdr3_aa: CASSLTSGSIHEQYF
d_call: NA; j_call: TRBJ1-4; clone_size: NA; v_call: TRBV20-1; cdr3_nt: TGCAGTGCTAGACATAATGAAAAACTGTTTTTT; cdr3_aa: CSARHNEKLFF